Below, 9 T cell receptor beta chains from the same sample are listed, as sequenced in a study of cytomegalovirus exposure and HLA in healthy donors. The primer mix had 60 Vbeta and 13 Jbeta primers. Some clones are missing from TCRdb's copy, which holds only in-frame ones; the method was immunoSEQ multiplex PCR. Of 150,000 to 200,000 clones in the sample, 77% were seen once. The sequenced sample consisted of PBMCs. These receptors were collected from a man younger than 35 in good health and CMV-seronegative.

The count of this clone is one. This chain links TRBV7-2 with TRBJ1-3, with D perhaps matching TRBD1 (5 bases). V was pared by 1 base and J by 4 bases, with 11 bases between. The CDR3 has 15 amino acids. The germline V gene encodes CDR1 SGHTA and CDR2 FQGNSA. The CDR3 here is CASSLVGGVGNTIYF. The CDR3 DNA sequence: TGTGCCAGCAGCTTAGTGGGAGGGGTCGGAAACACCATATATTTT.

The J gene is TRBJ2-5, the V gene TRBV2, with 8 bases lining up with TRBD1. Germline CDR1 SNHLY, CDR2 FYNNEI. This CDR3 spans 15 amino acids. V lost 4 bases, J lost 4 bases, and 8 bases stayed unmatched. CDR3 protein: CASSAGQGAGETQYF. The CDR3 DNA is TGTGCCAGCAGTGCTGGGCAGGGGGCAGGAGAGACCCAGTACTTC.

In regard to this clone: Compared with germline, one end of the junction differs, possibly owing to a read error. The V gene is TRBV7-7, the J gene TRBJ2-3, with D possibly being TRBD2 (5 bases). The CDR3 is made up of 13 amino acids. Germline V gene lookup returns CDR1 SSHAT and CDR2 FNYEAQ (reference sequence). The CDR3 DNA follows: TGTGCTAGCAGCTTAGACTACACAGATACGCAGTATTTT. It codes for CASSLDYTDTQYF. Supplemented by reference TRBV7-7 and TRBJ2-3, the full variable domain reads GAGVSQSPRYKVTKRGQDVTLRCDPISSHATLYWYQQALGQGPEFLTYFNYEAQPDKSGLPSDRFSAERPEGSISTLTIQRTEQRDSAMYRCASSLDYTDTQYFGPGTRLTVL.

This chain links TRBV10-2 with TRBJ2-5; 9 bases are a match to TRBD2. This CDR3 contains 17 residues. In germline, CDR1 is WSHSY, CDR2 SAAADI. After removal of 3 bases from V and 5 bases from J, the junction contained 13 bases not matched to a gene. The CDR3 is CASSDRLGTSFAETQYF. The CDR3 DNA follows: TGCGCCAGCAGTGACCGCCTCGGGACTAGCTTTGCGGAGACCCAGTACTTC.

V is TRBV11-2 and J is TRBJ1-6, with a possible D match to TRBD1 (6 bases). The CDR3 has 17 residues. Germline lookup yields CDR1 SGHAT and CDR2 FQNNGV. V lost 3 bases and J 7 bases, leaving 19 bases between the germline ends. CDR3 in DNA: TGTGCCAGCAGCTTTAAGCGTCCAGGGGTGTCGAATTCACCCCTCCACTTT. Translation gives CASSFKRPGVSNSPLHF.

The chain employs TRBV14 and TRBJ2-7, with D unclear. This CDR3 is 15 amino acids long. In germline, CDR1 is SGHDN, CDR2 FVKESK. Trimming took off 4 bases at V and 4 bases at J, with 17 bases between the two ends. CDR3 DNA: TGTGCCAGCAGCCGGGCCCTGGGTGGTGTGTACGAGCAGTACTTC. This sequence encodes CASSRALGGVYEQYF.

This CDR3 is CAWSVLAGGGEQYF. CDR3 DNA: TGTGCCTGGAGTGTACTAGCGGGAGGGGGGGAGCAGTACTTC. This rearrangement joins TRBV30 to TRBJ2-7; 13 bases align to TRBD2. Per the germline V gene, CDR1 is GTSNPN and CDR2 is SVGIG (reference sequence). This CDR3 has 14 amino acids. V trimming: 0 bases; J trimming: 7 bases; junction bases outside the gene matches: 3.

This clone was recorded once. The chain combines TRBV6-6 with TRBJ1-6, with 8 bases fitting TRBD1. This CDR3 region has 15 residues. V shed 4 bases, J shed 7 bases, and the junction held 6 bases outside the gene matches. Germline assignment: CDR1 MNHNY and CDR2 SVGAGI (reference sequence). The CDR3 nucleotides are TGTGCCAGCAGTTGGACACAGGGGGAAAATTCACCCCTCCACTTT. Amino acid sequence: CASSWTQGENSPLHF.

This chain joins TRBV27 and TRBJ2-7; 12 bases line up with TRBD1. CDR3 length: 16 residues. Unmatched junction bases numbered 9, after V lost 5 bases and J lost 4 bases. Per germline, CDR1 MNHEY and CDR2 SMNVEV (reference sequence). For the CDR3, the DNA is TGTGCCAGCAGTCTCGCCGGGACAGGGGGCGTTTACGAGCAGTACTTC. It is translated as CASSLAGTGGVYEQYF.